This note documents a single T cell receptor (beta chain) sequence. This sample stems from a study of blood T cell repertoires in COVID-19. Study overall: Acute-phase and convalescent COVID-19 samples originated in the United States, Italy and Spain. PBMCs, B-cell-depleted T cells, or T cells provided the cDNA or gDNA that made up the material.

This CDR3 contains 13 residues. Trimming at V came to 6 bases and at J to 7 bases, leaving 5 bases not matched to a gene. In the study's own analysis: The assay estimated nucleated cells by amplifying reference gene primers. Sequenced by immunoSEQ multiplex PCR; TCRdb stores in-frame clones only, minus some. The DNA was the basis for D and trimming; V, J and clone size are from that table. The sample consists of some 350,000 clones, around nine tenths of them appearing once. Sequenced material: peripheral blood. The TCR comes from a woman between 18 and 29 years old who had recovered from COVID-19. The chain has TRBV12-3 or TRBV12-4 and TRBJ2-2; 7 nucleotides agree with TRBD1. CDR3 in DNA: TGTGCCAGCAGGTACAGGGGTGACGGGGAGCTGTTTTTT. It yields the protein CASRYRGDGELFF.